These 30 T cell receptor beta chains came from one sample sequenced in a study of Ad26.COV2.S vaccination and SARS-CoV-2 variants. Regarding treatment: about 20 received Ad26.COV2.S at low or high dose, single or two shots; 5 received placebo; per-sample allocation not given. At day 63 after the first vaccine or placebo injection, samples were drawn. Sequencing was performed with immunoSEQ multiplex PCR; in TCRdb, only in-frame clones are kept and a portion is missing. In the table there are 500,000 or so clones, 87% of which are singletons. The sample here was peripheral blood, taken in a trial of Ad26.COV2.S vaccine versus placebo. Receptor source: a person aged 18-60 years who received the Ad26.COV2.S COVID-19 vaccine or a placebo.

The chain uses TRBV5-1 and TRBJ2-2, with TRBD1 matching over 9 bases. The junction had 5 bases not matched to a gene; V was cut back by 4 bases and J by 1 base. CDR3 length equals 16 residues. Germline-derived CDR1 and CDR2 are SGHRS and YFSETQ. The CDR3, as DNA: TGCGCCAGCAGCCCTCTGGACAGGGGGAACACCGGGGAGCTGTTTTTT. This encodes CASSPLDRGNTGELFF. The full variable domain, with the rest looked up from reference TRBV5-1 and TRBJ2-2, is KAGVTQTPRYLIKTRGQQVTLSCSPISGHRSVSWYQQTPGQGLQFLFEYFSETQRNKGNFPGRFSGRQFSNSRSEMNVSTLELGDSALYLCASSPLDRGNTGELFFGEGSRLTVL.

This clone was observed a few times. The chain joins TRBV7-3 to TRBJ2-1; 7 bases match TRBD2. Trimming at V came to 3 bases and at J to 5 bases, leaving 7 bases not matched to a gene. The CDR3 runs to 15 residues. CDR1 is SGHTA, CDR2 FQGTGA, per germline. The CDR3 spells CASSLYRSGNNEQFF. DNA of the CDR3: TGTGCCAGCAGCTTGTATCGCAGCGGGAACAATGAGCAGTTCTTC. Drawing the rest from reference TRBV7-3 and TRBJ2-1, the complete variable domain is GAGVSQTPSNKVTEKGKYVELRCDPISGHTALYWYRQSLGQGPEFLIYFQGTGAADDSGLPNDRFFAVRPEGSVSTLKIQRTERGDSAVYLCASSLYRSGNNEQFFGPGTRLTVL.

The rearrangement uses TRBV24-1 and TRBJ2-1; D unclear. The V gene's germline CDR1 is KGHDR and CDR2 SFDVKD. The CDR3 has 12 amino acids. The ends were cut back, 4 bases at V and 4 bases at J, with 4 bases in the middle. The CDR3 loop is CATSDPYNEQFF. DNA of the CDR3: TGTGCCACCAGTGACCCATACAATGAGCAGTTCTTC.

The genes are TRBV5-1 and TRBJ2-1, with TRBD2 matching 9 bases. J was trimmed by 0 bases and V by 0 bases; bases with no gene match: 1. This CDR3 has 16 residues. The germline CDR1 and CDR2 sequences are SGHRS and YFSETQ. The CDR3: CASSLGGRASYNEQFF. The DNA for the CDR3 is TGCGCCAGCAGCTTGGGCGGGAGGGCCTCCTACAATGAGCAGTTCTTC.

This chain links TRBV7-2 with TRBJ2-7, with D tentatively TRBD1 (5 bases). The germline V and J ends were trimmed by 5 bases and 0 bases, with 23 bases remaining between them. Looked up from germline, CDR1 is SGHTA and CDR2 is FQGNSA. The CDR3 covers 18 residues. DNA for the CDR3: TGTGCCAGCAGCCCGAAGGGGCGTGGGGCCCAAAGCTCCTACGAGCAGTACTTC. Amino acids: CASSPKGRGAQSSYEQYF.

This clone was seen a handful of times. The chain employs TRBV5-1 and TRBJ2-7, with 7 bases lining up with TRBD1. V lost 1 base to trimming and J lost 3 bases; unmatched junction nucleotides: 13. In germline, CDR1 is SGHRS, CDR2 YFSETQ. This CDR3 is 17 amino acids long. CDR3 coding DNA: TGCGCCAGCAGCTTGTTGCTCGGGACGGGACAGTTCTACGAGCAGTACTTC. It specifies CASSLLLGTGQFYEQYF.

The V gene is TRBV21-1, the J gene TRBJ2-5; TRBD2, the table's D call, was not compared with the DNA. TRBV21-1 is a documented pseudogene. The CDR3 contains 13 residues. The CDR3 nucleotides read TGTGCCAGCAGCAAATCCCCCTATGAGACCCAGTACTTC. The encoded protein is CASSKSPYETQYF.

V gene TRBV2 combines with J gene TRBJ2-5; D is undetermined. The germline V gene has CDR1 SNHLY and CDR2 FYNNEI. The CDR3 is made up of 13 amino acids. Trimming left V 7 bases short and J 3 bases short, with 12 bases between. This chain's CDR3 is CASKAQIKETQYF. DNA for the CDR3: TGTGCCAGCAAAGCACAGATAAAAGAGACCCAGTACTTC.

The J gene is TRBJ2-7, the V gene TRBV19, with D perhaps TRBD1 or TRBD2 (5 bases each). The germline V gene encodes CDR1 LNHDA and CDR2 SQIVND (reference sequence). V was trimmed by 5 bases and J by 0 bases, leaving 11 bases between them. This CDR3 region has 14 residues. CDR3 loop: CASSAGDLSYEQYF. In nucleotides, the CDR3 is TGTGCCAGTAGTGCCGGGGACCTCTCCTACGAGCAGTACTTC. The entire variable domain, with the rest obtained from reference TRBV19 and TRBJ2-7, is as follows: DGGITQSPKYLFRKEGQNVTLSCEQNLNHDAMYWYRQDPGQGLRLIYYSQIVNDFQKGDIAEGYSVSREKKESFPLTVTSAQKNPTAFYLCASSAGDLSYEQYFGPGTRLTVT.

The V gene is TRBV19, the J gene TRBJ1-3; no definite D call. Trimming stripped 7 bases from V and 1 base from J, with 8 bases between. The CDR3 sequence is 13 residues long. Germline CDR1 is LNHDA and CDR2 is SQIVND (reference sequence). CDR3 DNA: TGTGCCAGTACCTTGGGGTCTGGAAACACCATATATTTT. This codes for CASTLGSGNTIYF.

The CDR3 sequence: CASSLPPGRREQYF. In DNA, the CDR3 is TGTGCCAGCAGCTTACCTCCCGGGAGGAGGGAGCAGTACTTC. J is TRBJ2-7 and V is TRBV11-2; 7 bases agree with TRBD2. Germline V gene lookup returns CDR1 SGHAT and CDR2 FQNNGV. V shed 2 bases and J 7 bases; nucleotides not matched to a gene: 8. The CDR3 loop spans 14 amino acids. Variable domain in full (rest from reference TRBV11-2 and TRBJ2-7): EAGVAQSPRYKIIEKRQSVAFWCNPISGHATLYWYQQILGQGPKLLIQFQNNGVVDDSQLPKDRFSAERLKGVDSTLKIQPAKLEDSAVYLCASSLPPGRREQYFGPGTRLTVT.

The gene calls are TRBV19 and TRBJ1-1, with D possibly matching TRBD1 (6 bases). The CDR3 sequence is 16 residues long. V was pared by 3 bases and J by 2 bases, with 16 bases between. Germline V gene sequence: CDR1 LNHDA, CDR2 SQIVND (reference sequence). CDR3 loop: CASSITSGHPNTEAFF. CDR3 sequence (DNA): TGTGCCAGTAGTATTACGTCGGGACACCCAAACACTGAAGCTTTCTTT.

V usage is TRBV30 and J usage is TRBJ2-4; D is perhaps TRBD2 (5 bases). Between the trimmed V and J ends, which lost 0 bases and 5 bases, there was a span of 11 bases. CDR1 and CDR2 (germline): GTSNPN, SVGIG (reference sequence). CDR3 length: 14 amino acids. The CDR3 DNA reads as TGTGCCTGGAGTGTAGGAGGTGGCCAAAACATTCAGTACTTC. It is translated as CAWSVGGGQNIQYF.

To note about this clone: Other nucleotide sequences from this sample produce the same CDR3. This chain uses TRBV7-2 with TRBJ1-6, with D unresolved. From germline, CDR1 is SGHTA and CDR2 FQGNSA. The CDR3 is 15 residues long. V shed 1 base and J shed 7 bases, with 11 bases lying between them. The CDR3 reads CASSLEALLNSPLHF. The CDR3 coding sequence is TGTGCCAGCAGCTTAGAGGCACTTCTAAATTCACCCCTCCACTTT.

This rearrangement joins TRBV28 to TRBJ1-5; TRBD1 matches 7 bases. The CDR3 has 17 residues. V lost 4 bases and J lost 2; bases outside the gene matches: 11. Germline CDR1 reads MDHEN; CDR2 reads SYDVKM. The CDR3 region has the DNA TGTGCCAGCAGTTCCCCTCCCGGGACAGACCGCAATCAGCCCCAGCATTTT. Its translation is CASSSPPGTDRNQPQHF.

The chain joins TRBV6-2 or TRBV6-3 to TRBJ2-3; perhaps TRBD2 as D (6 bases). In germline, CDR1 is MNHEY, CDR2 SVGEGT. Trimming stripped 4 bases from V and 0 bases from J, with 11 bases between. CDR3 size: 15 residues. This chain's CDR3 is CASSSAGLSTDTQYF. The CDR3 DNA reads TGTGCCAGCAGTTCCGCGGGGCTAAGCACAGATACGCAGTATTTT.

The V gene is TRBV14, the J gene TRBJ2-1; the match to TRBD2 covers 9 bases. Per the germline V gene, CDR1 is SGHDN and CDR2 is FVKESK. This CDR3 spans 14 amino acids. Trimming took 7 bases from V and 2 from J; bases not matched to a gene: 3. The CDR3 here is CASKGLAPYNEQFF. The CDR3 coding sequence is TGTGCCAGCAAAGGACTAGCGCCCTACAATGAGCAGTTCTTC.

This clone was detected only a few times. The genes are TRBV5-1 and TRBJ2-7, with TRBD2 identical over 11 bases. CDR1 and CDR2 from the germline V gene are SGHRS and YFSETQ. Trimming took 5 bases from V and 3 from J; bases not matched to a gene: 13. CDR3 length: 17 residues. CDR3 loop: CASSPTLGLAEVYEQYF. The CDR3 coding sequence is TGCGCCAGCAGTCCCACGTTGGGACTAGCGGAAGTCTACGAGCAGTACTTC.

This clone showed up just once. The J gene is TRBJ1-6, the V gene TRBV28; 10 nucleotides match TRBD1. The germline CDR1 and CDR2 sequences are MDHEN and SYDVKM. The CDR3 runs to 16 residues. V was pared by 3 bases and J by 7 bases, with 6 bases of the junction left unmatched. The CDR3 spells CASSFRLGQGNSPLHF. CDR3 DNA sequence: TGTGCCAGCAGTTTCCGGCTGGGACAGGGGAATTCACCCCTCCACTTT. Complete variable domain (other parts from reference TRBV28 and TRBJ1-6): DVKVTQSSRYLVKRTGEKVFLECVQDMDHENMFWYRQDPGLGLRLIYFSYDVKMKEKGDIPEGYSVSREKKERFSLILESASTNQTSMYLCASSFRLGQGNSPLHFGNGTRLTVT.

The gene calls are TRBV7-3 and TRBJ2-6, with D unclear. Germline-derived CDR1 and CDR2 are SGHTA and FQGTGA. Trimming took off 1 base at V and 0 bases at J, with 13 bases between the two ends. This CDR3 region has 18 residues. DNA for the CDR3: TGTGCCAGCAGCTTAAGGATAGGGCCAGGCTCTGGGGCCAACGTCCTGACTTTC. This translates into CASSLRIGPGSGANVLTF.

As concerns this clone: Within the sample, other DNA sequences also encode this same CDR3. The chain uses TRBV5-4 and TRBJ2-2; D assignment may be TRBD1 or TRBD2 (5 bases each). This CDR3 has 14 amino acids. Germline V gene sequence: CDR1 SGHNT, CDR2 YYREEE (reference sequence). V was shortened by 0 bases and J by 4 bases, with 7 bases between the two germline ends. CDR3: CASSLAGGTGELFF. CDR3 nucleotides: TGTGCCAGCAGCTTGGCTGGGGGCACCGGGGAGCTGTTTTTT.

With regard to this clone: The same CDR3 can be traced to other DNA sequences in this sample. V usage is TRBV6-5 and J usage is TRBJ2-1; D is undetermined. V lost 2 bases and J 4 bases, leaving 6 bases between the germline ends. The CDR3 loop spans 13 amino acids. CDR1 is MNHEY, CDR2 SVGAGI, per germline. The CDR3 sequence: CASSYDGYNEQFF. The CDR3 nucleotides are TGTGCCAGCAGTTACGACGGATACAATGAGCAGTTCTTC.

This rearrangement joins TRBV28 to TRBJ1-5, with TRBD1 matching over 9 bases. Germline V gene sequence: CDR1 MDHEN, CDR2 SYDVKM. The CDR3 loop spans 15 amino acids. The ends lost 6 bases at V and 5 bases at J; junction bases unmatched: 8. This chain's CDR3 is CASRSGTGHYQPQHF. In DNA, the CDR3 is TGTGCCAGCAGGTCCGGGACAGGGCATTATCAGCCCCAGCATTTT.

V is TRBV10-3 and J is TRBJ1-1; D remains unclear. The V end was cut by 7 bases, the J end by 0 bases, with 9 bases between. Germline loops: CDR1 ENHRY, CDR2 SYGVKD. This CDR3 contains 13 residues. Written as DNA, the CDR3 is TGTGCCATCACCCTCGGGTTGAACACTGAAGCTTTCTTT. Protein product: CAITLGLNTEAFF.

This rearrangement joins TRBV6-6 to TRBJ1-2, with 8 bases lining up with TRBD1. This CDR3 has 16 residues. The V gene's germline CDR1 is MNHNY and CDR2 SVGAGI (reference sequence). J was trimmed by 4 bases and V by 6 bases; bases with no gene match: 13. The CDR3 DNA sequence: TGTGCCAGCAGGGGGGCTAAGACAGGGGCGGGCTATGGCTACACCTTC. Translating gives CASRGAKTGAGYGYTF.

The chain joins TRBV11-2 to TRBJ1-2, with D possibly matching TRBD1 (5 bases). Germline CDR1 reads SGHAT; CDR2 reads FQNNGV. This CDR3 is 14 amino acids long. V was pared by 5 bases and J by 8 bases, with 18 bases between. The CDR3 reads CASSPPGLKGGYTF. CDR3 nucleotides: TGTGCCAGCAGCCCGCCCGGTCTCAAGGGGGGCTACACCTTC.

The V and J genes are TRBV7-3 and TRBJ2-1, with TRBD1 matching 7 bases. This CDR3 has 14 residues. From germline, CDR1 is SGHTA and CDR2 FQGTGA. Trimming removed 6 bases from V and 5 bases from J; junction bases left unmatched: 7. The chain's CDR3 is CASRHRGWNNEQFF. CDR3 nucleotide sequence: TGTGCCAGCAGACACAGGGGCTGGAACAATGAGCAGTTCTTC.

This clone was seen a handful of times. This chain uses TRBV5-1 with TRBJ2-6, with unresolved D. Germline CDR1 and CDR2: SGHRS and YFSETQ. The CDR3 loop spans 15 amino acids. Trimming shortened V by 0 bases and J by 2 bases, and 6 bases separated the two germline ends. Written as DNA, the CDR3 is TGCGCCAGCAGCTTGGAGTGGGCTGGGGCCAACGTCCTGACTTTC. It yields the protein CASSLEWAGANVLTF.

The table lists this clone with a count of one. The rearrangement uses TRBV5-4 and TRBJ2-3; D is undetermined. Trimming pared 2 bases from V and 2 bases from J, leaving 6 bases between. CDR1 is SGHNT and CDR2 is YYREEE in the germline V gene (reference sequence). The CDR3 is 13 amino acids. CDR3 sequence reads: CASSLPNTDTQYF. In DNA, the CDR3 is TGTGCCAGCAGCTTACCCAACACAGATACGCAGTATTTT.

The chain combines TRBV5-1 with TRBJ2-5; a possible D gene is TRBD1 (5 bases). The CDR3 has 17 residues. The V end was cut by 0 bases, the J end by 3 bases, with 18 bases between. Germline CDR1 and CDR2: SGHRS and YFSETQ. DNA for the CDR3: TGCGCCAGCAGCTTGGGGTCTGGGGCGCTTCTTAAAGAGACCCAGTACTTC. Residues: CASSLGSGALLKETQYF.